The T cell receptor beta chain under discussion was sequenced for a study of T cell responses to AZD1222 COVID-19 vaccine. About this clone itself: As yet, its antigen is unknown.

Overall study findings and caveats: The donor group comprised mostly white British people and more females; the analysis possibly underestimated clonal diversity.

Generated by immunoSEQ multiplex PCR, the TCRdb table keeps only in-frame clones and is missing some. Among tens of thousands of clones listed, 80% to 90% were seen once. Per the germline V gene, CDR1 is MNHEY and CDR2 is SVGAGI. Trimming pared 2 bases from V and 6 bases from J, leaving 11 bases between. This CDR3 has 14 amino acids. The starting material was peripheral blood, obtained 28 days after the second AZD1222 dose. This rearrangement joins TRBV6-5 to TRBJ2-1; tentative D call: TRBD2 (6 bases). The receptor was isolated from an adult who received the AZD1222 COVID-19 vaccine. The CDR3 bases are TGTGCCAGCAGTTACAGCGAGGGACTCAATGAGCAGTTCTTC. The encoded protein is CASSYSEGLNEQFF.